The clone carrying this T cell receptor (beta chain) was counted once. The germline CDR1 and CDR2 sequences are SGHTA and FQGTGA. The CDR3 contains 15 residues. V lost 5 bases to trimming and J lost 8 bases, with 19 bases between them. The data originate from a study of blood T cell repertoires in COVID-19. About the research overall: The study drew acute and convalescent COVID-19 samples from the United States, Italy and Spain. Sources were T cells, B-cell-depleted T cells, or PBMCs; the material itself was cDNA or gDNA.

Method: immunoSEQ multiplex PCR; TCRdb's copy keeps in-frame clones and lacks some. The repertoire holds roughly 360,000 clones, approximately 88% seen once, with more than 0.9% in the top ten. The age range of participants was about 18 to 90 years, with residence in under 25 US areas. The study assigned cohorts using participant-reported clinical history. This chain joins TRBV7-3 and TRBJ2-1; weak D call: TRBD2 (6 bases). Source material: PBMCs or T cells enriched from blood (not recorded which). The receptor was derived from a woman in her 30s with acute COVID-19. CDR3 DNA sequence: TGTGCCAGCAGCCCGCGGGGACGCACTATGGATGAGCAGTTCTTC. Its protein product is CASSPRGRTMDEQFF.